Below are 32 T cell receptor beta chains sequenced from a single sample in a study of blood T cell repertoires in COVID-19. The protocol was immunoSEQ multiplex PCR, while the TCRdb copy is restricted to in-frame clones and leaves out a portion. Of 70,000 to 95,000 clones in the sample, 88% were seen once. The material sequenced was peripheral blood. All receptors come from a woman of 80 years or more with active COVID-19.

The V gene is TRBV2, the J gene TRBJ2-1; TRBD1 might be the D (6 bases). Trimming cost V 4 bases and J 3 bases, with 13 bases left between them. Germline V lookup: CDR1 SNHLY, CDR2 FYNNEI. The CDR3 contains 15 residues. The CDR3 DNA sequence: TGTGCCAGCAGTGTTCTGGACAGCCGCTACAATGAGCAGTTCTTC. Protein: CASSVLDSRYNEQFF.

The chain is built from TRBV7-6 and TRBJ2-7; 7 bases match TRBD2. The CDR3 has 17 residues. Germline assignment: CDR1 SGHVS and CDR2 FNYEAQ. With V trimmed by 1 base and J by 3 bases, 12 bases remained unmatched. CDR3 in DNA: TGTGCCAGCAGCTTAGTTCACAGAGCGGGAAGGATCTACGAGCAGTACTTC. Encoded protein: CASSLVHRAGRIYEQYF.

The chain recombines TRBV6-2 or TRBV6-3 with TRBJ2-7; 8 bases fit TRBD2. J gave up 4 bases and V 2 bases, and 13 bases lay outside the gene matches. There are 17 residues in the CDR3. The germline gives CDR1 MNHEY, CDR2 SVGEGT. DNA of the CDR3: TGTGCCAGCAGTTACGGAGGACTAGCTGGGGCTGTTTACGAGCAGTACTTC. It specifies CASSYGGLAGAVYEQYF.

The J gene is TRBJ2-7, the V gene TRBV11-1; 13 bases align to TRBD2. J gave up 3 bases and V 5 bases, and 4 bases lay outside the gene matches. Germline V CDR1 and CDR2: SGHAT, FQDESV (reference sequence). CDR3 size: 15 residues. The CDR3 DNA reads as TGTGCCAGCAGCACCGGGACTAGCGGGATCTACGAGCAGTACTTC. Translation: CASSTGTSGIYEQYF.

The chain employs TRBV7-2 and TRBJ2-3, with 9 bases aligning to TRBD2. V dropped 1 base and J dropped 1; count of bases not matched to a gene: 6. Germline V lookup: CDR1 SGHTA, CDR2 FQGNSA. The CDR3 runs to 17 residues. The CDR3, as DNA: TGTGCCAGCAGCTTAGGTAGTAGCGGGAGTGGCACAGATACGCAGTATTTT. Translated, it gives CASSLGSSGSGTDTQYF.

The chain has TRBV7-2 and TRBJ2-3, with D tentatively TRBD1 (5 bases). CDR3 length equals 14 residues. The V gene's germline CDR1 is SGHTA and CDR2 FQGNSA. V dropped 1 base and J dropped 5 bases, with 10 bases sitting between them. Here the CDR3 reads CASSLGPGQDTQYF. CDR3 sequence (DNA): TGTGCCAGCAGCTTAGGGCCAGGGCAAGATACGCAGTATTTT. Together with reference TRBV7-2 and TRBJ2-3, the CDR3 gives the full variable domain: GAGVSQSPSNKVTEKGKDVELRCDPISGHTALYWYRQSLGQGLEFLIYFQGNSAPDKSGLPSDRFSAERTGGSVSTLTIQRTQQEDSAVYLCASSLGPGQDTQYFGPGTRLTVL.

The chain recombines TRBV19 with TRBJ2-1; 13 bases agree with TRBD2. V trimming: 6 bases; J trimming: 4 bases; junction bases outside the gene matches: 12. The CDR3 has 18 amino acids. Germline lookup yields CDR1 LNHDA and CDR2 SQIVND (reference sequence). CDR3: CASRTGQGTSGDYNEQFF. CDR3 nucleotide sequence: TGTGCCAGTAGAACGGGACAGGGGACTAGCGGGGATTACAATGAGCAGTTCTTC.

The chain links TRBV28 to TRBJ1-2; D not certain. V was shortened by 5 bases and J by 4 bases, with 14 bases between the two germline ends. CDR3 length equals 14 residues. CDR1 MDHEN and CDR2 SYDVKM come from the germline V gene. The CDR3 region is CASSHPWGGYGYTF. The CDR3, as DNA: TGTGCCAGCAGTCACCCATGGGGAGGCTATGGCTACACCTTC.

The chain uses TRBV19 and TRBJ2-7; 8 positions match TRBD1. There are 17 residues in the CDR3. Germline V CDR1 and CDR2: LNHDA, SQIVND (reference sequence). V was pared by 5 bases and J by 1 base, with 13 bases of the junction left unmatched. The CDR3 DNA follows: TGTGCCAGTAGTCCGCGGAACCAGGGGGCTTCTTCCTACGAGCAGTACTTC. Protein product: CASSPRNQGASSYEQYF.

In DNA, the CDR3 is TGTGCCAACAGCAGGAGCACAGATACGCAGTATTTT. Protein: CANSRSTDTQYF. The chain carries TRBV12-3 or TRBV12-4 and TRBJ2-3; D remains ambiguous. V dropped 10 bases and J dropped 0 bases, with 8 bases sitting between them. The CDR3 sequence is 12 residues long.

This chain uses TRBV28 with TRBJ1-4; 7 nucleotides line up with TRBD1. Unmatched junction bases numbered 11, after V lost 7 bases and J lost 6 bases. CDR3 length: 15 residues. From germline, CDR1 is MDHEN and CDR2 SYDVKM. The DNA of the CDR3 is TGTGCCAGCAATGGAAGGGGGCGCAGGGATGAAAAACTGTTTTTT. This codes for CASNGRGRRDEKLFF.

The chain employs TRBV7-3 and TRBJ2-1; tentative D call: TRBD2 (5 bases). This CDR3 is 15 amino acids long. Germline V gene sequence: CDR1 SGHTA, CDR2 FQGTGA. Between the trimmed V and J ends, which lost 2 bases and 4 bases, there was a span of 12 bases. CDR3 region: CASSLSSGAYNEQFF. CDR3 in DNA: TGTGCCAGCAGCTTATCCAGCGGAGCTTACAATGAGCAGTTCTTC.

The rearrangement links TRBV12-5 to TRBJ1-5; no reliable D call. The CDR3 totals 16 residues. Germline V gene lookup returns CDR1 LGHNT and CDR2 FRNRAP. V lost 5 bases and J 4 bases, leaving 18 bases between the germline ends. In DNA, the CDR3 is TGTGCTAGTGGTCCGCCGACACGTCGTACAAATCAGCCCCAGCATTTT. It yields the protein CASGPPTRRTNQPQHF.

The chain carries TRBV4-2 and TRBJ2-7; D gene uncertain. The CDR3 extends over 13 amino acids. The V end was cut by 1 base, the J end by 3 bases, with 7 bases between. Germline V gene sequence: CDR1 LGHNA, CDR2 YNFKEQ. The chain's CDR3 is CASSQANFYEQYF. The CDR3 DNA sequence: TGTGCCAGCAGCCAAGCGAACTTCTACGAGCAGTACTTC.

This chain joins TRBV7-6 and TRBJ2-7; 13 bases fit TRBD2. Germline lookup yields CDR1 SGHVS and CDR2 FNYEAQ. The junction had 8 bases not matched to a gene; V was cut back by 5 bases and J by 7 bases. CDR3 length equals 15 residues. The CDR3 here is CASSQEGLAGREQYF. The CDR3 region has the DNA TGTGCCAGCAGCCAAGAGGGACTAGCGGGAAGGGAGCAGTACTTC.

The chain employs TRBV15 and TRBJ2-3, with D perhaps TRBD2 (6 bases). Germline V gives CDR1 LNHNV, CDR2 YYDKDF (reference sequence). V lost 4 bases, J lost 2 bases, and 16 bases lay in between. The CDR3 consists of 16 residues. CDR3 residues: CATSNRLVHNTDTQYF. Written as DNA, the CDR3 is TGTGCCACCAGCAATAGACTAGTCCACAACACAGATACGCAGTATTTT.

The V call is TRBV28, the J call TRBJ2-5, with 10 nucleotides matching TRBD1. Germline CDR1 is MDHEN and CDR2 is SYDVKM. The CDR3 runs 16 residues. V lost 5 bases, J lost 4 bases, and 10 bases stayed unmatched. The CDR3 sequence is CASSPRPGQGPETQYF. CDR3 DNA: TGTGCCAGCAGTCCGAGACCGGGACAGGGGCCAGAGACCCAGTACTTC.

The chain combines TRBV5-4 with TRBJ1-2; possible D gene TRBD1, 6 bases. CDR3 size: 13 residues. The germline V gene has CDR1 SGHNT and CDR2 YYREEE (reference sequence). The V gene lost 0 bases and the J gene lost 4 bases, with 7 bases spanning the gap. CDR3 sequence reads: CASSLVQGYGYTF. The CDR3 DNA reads TGTGCCAGCAGCTTGGTACAGGGCTATGGCTACACCTTC. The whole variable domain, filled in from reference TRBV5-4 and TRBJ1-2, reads ETGVTQSPTHLIKTRGQQVTLRCSSQSGHNTVSWYQQALGQGPQFIFQYYREEENGRGNFPPRFSGLQFPNYSSELNVNALELDDSALYLCASSLVQGYGYTFGSGTRLTVV.

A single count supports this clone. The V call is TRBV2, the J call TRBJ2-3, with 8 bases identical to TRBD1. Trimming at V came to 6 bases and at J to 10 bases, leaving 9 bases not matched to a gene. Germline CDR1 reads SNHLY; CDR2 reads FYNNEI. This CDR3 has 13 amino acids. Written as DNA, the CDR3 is TGTGCCAGCAGGATTACAAGACAGGGGCCGCAGTATTTT. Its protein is CASRITRQGPQYF.

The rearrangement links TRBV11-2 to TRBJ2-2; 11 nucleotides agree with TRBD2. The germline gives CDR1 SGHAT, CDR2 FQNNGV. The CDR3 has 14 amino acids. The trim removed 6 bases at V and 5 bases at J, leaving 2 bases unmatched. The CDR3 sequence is CASRTSGETGELFF. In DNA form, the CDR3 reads TGTGCCAGCAGGACTAGCGGGGAAACCGGGGAGCTGTTTTTT.

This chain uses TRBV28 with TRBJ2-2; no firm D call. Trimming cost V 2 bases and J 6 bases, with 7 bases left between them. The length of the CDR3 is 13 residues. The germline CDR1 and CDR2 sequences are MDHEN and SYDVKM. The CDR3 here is CASSLQSPGELFF. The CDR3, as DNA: TGTGCCAGCAGTTTACAGTCGCCCGGGGAGCTGTTTTTT.

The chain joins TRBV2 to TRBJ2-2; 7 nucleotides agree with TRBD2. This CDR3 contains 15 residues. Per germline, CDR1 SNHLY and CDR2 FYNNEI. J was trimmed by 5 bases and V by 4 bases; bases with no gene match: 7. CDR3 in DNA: TGTGCCAGCAGTGCGCGGGAGCCGAGAACCGGGGAGCTGTTTTTT. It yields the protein CASSAREPRTGELFF. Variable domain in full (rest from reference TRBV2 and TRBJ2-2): EPEVTQTPSHQVTQMGQEVILRCVPISNHLYFYWYRQILGQKVEFLVSFYNNEISEKSEIFDDQFSVERPDGSNFTLKIRSTKLEDSAMYFCASSAREPRTGELFFGEGSRLTVL.

CDR3 residues: CSASSGRDYNEQFF. The CDR3, as DNA: TGCAGTGCTAGTTCAGGCAGGGACTACAATGAGCAGTTCTTC. The V gene is TRBV20-1, the J gene TRBJ2-1; D is possibly TRBD1 (5 bases). This CDR3 has 14 amino acids. Trimming removed 3 bases at V and 3 bases at J, with 12 bases between. Germline values: CDR1 DFQATT, CDR2 SNEGSKA (reference sequence).

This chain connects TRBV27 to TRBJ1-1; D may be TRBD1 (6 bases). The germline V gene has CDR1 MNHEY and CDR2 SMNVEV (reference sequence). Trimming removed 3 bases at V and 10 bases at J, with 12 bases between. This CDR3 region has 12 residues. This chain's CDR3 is CASSFPGVGAFF. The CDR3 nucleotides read TGTGCCAGCAGTTTTCCAGGGGTCGGAGCTTTCTTT.

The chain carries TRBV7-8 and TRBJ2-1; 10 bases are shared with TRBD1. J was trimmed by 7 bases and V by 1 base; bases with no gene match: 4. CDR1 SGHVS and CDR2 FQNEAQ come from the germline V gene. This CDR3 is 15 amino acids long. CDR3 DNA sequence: TGTGCCAGCAGCTTAGTGGACAGGGGGAGAAATGAGCAGTTCTTC. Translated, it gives CASSLVDRGRNEQFF.

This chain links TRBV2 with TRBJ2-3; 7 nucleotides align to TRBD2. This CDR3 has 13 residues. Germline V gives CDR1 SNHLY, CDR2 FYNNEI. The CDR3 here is CAGREGPKDTQYF. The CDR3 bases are TGTGCGGGCAGGGAGGGCCCGAAAGATACGCAGTATTTT. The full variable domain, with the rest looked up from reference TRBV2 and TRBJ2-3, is EPEVTQTPSHQVTQMGQEVILRCVPISNHLYFYWYRQILGQKVEFLVSFYNNEISEKSEIFDDQFSVERPDGSNFTLKIRSTKLEDSAMYFCAGREGPKDTQYFGPGTRLTVL.

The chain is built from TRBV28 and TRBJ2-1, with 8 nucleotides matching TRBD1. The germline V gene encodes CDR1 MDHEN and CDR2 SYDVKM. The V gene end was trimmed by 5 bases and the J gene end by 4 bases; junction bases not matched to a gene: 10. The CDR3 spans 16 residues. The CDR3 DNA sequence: TGTGCCAGCAGTACCCAGGGGGCATCTTCGTACAATGAGCAGTTCTTC. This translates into CASSTQGASSYNEQFF.

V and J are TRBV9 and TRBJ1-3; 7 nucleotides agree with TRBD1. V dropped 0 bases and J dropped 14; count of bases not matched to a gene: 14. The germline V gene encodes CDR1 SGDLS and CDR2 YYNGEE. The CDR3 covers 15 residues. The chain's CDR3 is CASSVAVGGGGPVYF. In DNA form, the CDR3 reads TGTGCCAGCAGCGTAGCAGTAGGAGGGGGCGGCCCGGTATATTTT.

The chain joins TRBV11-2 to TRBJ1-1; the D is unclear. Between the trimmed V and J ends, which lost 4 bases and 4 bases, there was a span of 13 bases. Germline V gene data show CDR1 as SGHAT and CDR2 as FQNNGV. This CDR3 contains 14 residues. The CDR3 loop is CASSSQTGVTEAFF. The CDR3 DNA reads TGTGCCAGCAGCTCTCAGACGGGTGTCACTGAAGCTTTCTTT.

CDR3 DNA sequence: TGTGCCAGCAACAGGGGGGGCACAGATACGCAGTATTTT. It encodes CASNRGGTDTQYF. This sequence joins TRBV2 and TRBJ2-3, with 8 bases lining up with TRBD1. Trimming at V came to 7 bases and at J to 1 base, leaving 1 base not matched to a gene. The CDR3 consists of 13 residues. From germline, CDR1 is SNHLY and CDR2 FYNNEI.

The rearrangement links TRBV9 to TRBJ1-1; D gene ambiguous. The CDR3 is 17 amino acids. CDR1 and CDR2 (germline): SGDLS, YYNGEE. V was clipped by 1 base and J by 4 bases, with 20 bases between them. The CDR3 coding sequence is TGTGCCAGCAGCGTACCTCTTAATTCCGGGGATAGCACTGAAGCTTTCTTT. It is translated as CASSVPLNSGDSTEAFF.

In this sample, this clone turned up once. CDR3 sequence: CASSQDSYGYTF. CDR3 nucleotide sequence: TGTGCCAGCAGCCAGGACAGCTATGGCTACACCTTC. The V call is TRBV7-8, the J call TRBJ1-2; D is possibly TRBD1 (6 bases). Per the germline V gene, CDR1 is SGHVS and CDR2 is FQNEAQ. V lost 5 bases and J lost 4, with 8 bases in between. The CDR3 is made up of 12 amino acids.